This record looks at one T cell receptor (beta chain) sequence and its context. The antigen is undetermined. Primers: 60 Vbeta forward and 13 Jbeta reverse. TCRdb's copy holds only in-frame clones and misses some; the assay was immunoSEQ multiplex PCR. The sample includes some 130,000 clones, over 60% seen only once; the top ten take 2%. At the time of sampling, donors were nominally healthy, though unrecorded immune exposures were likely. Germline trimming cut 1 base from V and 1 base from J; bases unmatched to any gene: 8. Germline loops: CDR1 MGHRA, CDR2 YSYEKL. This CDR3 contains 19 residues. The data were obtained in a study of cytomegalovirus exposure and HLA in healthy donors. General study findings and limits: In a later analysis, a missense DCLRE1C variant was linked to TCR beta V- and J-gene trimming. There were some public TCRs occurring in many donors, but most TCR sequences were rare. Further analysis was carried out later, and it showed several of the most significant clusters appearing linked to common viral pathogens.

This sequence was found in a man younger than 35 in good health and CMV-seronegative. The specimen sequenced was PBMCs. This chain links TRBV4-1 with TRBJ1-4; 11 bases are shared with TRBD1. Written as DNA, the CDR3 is TGCGCCAGCAGCCAAGTTGGGACAGGGGGGATTGGAACTAATGAAAAACTGTTTTTT. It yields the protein CASSQVGTGGIGTNEKLFF.